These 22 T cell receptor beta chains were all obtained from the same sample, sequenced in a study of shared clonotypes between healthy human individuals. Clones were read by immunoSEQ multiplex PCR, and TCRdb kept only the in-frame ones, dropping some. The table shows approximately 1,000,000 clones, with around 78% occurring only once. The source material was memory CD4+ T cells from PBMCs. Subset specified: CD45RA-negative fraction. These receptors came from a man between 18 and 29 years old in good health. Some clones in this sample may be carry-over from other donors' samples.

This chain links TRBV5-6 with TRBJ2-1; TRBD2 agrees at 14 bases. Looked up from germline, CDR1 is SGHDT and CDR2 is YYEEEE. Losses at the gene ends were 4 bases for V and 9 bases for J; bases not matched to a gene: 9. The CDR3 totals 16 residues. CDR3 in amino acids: CASSTPGTSGRSEQFF. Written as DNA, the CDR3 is TGTGCCAGCAGCACCCCTGGGACTAGCGGGAGAAGTGAGCAGTTCTTC.

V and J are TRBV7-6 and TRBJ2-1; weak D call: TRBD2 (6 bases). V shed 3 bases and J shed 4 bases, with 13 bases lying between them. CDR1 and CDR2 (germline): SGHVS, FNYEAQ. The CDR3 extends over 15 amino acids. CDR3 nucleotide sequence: TGTGCCAGCAGCTTTACGGCCGGGGGTTACAATGAGCAGTTCTTC. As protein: CASSFTAGGYNEQFF.

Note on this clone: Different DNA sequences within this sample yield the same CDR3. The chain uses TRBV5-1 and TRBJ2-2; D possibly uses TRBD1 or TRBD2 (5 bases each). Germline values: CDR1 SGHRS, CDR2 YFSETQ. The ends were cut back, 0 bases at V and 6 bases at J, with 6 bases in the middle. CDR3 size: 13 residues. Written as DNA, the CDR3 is TGCGCCAGCAGCTTGGTGGGGGCCGGGGAGCTGTTTTTT. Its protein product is CASSLVGAGELFF.

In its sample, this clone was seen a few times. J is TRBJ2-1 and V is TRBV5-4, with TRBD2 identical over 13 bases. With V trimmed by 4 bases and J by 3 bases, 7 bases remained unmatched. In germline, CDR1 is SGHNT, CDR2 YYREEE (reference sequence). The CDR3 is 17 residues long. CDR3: CASSRGLAGVIYNEQFF. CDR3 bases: TGTGCCAGCAGCCGCGGACTAGCGGGAGTTATCTACAATGAGCAGTTCTTC.

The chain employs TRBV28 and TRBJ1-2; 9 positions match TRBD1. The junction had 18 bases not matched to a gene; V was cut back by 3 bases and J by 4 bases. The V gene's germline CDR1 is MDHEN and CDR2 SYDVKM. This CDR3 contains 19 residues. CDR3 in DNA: TGTGCCAGCAGTTTGACCCCAGGGACAGGGAAGGGAGGCGGCTATGGCTACACCTTC. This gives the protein CASSLTPGTGKGGGYGYTF.

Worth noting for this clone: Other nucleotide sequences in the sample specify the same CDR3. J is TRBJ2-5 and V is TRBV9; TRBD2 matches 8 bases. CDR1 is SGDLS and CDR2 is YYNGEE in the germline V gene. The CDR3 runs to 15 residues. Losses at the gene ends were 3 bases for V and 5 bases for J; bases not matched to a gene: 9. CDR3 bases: TGTGCCAGCAGCGCCGCCGGGACTAGAGGGGAGACCCAGTACTTC. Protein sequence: CASSAAGTRGETQYF.

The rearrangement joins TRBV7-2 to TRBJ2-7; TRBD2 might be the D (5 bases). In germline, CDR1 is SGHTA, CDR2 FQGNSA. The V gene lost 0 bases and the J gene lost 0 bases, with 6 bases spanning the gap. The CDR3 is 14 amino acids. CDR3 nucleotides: TGTGCCAGCAGCTTAGCGGGAGACTCCTACGAGCAGTACTTC. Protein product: CASSLAGDSYEQYF.

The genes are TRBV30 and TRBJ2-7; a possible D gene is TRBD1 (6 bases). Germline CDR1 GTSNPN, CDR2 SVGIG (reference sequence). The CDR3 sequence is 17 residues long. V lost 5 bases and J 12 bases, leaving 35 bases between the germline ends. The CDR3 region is CAWDPARTEMSMGPMYF. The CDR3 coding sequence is TGTGCCTGGGACCCCGCAAGGACAGAAATGTCCATGGGGCCGATGTACTTC.

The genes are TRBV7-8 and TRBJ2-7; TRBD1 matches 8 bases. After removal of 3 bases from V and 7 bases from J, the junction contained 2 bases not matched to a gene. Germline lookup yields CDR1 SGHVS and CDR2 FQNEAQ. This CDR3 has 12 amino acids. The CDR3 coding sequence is TGTGCCAGCAGCTTGGACAGGGTTGAGCAGTACTTC. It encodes CASSLDRVEQYF.

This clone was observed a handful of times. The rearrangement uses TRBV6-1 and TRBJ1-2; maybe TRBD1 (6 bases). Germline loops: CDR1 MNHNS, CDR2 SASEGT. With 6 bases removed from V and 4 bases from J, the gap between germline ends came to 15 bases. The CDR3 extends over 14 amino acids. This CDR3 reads CASRLRGGIYGYTF. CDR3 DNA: TGTGCCAGCAGGTTAAGGGGGGGGATCTATGGCTACACCTTC.

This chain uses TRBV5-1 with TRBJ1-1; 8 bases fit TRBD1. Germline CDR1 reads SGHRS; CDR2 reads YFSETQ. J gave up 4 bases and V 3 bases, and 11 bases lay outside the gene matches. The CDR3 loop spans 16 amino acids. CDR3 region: CASSSQGQGGGTEAFF. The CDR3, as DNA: TGCGCCAGCAGCTCTCAAGGACAGGGAGGGGGCACTGAAGCTTTCTTT.

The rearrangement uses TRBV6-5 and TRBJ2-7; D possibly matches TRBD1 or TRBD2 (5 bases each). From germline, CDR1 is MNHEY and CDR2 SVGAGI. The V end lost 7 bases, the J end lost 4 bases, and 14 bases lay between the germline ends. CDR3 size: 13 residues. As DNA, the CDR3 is TGTGCCAGCATTTCCGGGGACGGGTACGAGCAGTACTTC. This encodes CASISGDGYEQYF.

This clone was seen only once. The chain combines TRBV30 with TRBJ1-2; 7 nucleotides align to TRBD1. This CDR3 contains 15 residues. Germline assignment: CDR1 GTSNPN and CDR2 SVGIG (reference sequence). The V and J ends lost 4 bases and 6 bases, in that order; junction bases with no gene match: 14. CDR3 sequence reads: CAWNGEGAQKNGYTF. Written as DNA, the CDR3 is TGTGCCTGGAATGGTGAGGGGGCGCAAAAAAATGGCTACACCTTC. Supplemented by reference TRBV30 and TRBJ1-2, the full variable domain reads SQTIHQWPATLVQPVGSPLSLECTVEGTSNPNLYWYRQAAGRGLQLLFYSVGIGQISSEVPQNLSASRPQDRQFILSSKKLLLSDSGFYLCAWNGEGAQKNGYTFGSGTRLTVV.

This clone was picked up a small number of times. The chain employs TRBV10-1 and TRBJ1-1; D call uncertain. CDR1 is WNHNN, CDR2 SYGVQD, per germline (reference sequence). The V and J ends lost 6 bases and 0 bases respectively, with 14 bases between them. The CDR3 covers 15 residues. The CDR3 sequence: CASSPTEGLNTEAFF. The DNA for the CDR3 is TGCGCCAGCAGCCCTACTGAGGGCCTGAACACTGAAGCTTTCTTT.

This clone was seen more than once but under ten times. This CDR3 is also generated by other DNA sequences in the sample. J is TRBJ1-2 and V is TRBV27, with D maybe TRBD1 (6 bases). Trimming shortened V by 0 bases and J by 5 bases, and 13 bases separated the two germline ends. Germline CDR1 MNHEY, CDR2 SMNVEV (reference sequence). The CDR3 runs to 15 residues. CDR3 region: CASSLSAGAQYGYTF. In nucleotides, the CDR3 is TGTGCCAGCAGTTTATCGGCAGGGGCACAGTATGGCTACACCTTC.

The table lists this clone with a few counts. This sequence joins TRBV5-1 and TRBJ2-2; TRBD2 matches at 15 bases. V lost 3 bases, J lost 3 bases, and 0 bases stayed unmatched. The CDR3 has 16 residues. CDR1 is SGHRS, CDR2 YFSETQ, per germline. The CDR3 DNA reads TGCGCCAGCAGCTGGACTAGCGGGAGGGACACCGGGGAGCTGTTTTTT. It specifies CASSWTSGRDTGELFF.

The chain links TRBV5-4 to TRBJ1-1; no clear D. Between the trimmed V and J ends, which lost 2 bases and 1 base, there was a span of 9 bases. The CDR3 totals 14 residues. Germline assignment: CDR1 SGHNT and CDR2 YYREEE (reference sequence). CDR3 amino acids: CASSFRTSNTEAFF. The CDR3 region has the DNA TGTGCCAGCAGCTTCAGGACGTCGAACACTGAAGCTTTCTTT.

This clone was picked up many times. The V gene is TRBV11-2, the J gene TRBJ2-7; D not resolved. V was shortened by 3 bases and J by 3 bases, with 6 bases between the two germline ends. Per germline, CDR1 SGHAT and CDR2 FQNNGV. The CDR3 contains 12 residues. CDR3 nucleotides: TGTGCCAGCAGCTTTGGGTTCTACGAGCAGTACTTC. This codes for CASSFGFYEQYF.

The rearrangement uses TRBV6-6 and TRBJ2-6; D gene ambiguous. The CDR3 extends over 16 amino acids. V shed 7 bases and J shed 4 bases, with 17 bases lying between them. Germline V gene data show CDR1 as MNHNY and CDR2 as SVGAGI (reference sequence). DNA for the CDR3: TGTGCCAGCAACTTACTCATAACTGAGGGGGCCAACGTCCTGACTTTC. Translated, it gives CASNLLITEGANVLTF.

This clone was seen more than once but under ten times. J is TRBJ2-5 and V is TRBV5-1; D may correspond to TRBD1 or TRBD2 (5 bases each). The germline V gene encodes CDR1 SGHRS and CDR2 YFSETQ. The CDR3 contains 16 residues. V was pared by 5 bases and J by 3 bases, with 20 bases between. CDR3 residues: CASRERVSLGEETQYF. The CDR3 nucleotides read TGCGCCAGCAGAGAAAGGGTGAGTCTGGGGGAAGAGACCCAGTACTTC.

This CDR3 is CASSPTDLQNTEAFF. In DNA form, the CDR3 reads TGTGCCAGCAGCCCAACAGACCTACAGAACACTGAAGCTTTCTTT. This chain links TRBV6-5 with TRBJ1-1; D gene unclear. Germline loops: CDR1 MNHEY, CDR2 SVGAGI. Trimming shortened V by 6 bases and J by 1 base, and 15 bases separated the two germline ends. The CDR3 runs 15 residues.

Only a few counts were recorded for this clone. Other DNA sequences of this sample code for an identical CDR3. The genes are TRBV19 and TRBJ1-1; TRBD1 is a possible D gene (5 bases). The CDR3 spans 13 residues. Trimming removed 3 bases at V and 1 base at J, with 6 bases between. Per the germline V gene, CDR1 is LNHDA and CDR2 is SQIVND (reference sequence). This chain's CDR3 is CASSIQGNTEAFF. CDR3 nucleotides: TGTGCCAGTAGTATCCAGGGGAACACTGAAGCTTTCTTT.